This note documents a single T cell receptor beta chain sequence. The entry originates in a study of blood T cell repertoires in COVID-19. About the study: Some COVID-19 samples were acute and others convalescent; all came from the United States, Italy and Spain. The cDNA or gDNA used as material had been derived from T cells, B-cell-depleted T cells, or PBMCs.

Per the original methods: Nucleated cell number was recorded as an estimate derived from reference gene primer amplification. Repertoires were generated with immunoSEQ multiplex PCR, while TCRdb's copy carries only in-frame clones and drops some. Clone size and the V and J calls come from that table; the DNA yielded D and trimming. The top ten clones hold 9.7% of a sample with about 60,000 clones, around 80% of them seen once. V was trimmed by 5 bases and J by 4 bases, leaving 15 bases between them. The V gene's germline CDR1 is MNHEY and CDR2 SVGEGT. CDR3 length: 14 amino acids. The receptor comes from a human donor in a cohort sampled during active COVID-19. The source material was peripheral blood. The V and J genes are TRBV6-2 or TRBV6-3 and TRBJ2-7; D might be TRBD1 (5 bases). In DNA form, the CDR3 reads TGTGCCAGCAGTCGACAGCAAGAATCTTACGAGCAGTACTTC. As protein: CASSRQQESYEQYF.